This is a list of T cell receptor beta chains from one sample in a study of blood T cell repertoires in COVID-19. The method was immunoSEQ multiplex PCR; TCRdb's version includes in-frame clones alone and lacks a portion of them. The repertoire includes a few hundred thousand clones, roughly 88% of them detected once, and around 1.6% sits in the top ten. The sample was peripheral blood. Every receptor here comes from a woman aged 50 to 60 with acute or convalescent COVID-19. Each CDR3 is given without its conserved first and last residue. Clone size is shown for a subset of rows, as once, few, many or a class of expanded clone.

>TRBV6-5|NA|TRBJ1-4
ASKGRGGDNEKLF
>TRBV6-6|NA|TRBJ2-1
ASSLERRTSRGDEQF
>TRBV7-2|once|TRBJ2-1
ASSTQQGRSYNEQF
>TRBV15|NA|TRBJ1-5
ATSRDKFFRGTGHQPQH
>TRBV7-2|once|TRBJ2-2
ASSLVRGSYGELF
>TRBV3-1/TRBV3-2|NA|TRBJ2-7
ASSQSRQGSYEQY
>TRBV2|few|TRBJ2-1
ASSELGKRTYNEQF
>TRBV29-1|NA|TRBJ1-2
SVSRDLNYGYT
>TRBV4-3|NA|TRBJ2-3
ASSHLNTQY
>TRBV29-1|NA|TRBJ2-7
SVEFNSYEQY
>TRBV10-3|NA|TRBJ2-3
ATRGGSTDTQY
>TRBV12-5|once|TRBJ2-3
ASGSLAGDADTQY
>TRBV10-3|NA|TRBJ1-1
AISDPPRDRGTEAF
>TRBV2|NA|TRBJ2-3
ASSEDPHDSGIGTDTQY
>TRBV6-6|NA|TRBJ1-6
ASSGTEGALH
>TRBV7-9|NA|TRBJ2-1
ASSLPGTSHNEQF
>TRBV14|NA|TRBJ1-2
ASSLSGTIHYGYT
>TRBV16|NA|TRBJ2-3
ASSQSPRLAASTDTQY
>TRBV11-2|NA|TRBJ2-7
ASSPQGGGEREQY
>TRBV7-9|NA|TRBJ2-2
ASSSDRNTGELF
>TRBV5-1|NA|TRBJ1-2
ASSPLGDRFNYGYT
>TRBV27|NA|TRBJ2-3
ASTYGLAGSTDTQY
>TRBV5-4|NA|TRBJ2-7
ASSPEGGGEEQY
>TRBV13|NA|TRBJ2-3
ATPAGGRDTQY
>TRBV28|NA|TRBJ2-1
ASIPSPSSYNEQF
>TRBV25-1|NA|TRBJ1-5
ASSSPGQPLSQH
>TRBV27|NA|TRBJ2-7
ASSTLAGSYEQY
>TRBV11-2|NA|TRBJ1-2
ASSRDREQGYT
>TRBV5-5|NA|TRBJ2-3
ASSLDPIGTDTQY
>TRBV11-2|NA|TRBJ2-3
ASSVRGDTQY
>TRBV29-1|few|TRBJ1-4
SAADSTHEKLF
>TRBV11-2|NA|TRBJ2-1
ASSFSVGSGLHNEQF
>TRBV5-5|NA|TRBJ1-5
ASSGTWGGSNQPQH
>TRBV28|NA|TRBJ1-1
ASSRTGTQNTEAF
>TRBV9|NA|TRBJ2-7
ASSRTGTGYEQY